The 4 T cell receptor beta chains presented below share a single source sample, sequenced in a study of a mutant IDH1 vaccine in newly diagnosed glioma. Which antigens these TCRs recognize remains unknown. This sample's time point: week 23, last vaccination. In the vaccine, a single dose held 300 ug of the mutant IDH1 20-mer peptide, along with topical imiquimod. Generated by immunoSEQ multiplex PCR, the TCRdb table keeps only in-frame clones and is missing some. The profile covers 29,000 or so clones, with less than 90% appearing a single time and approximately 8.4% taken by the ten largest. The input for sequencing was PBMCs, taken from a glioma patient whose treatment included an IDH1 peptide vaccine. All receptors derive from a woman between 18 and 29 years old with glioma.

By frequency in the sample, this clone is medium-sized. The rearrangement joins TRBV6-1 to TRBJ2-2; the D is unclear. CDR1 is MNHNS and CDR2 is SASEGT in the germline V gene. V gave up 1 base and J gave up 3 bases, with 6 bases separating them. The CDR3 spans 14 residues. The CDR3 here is CASSEGLDTGELFF. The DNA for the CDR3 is TGTGCCAGCAGTGAAGGGTTAGACACCGGGGAGCTGTTTTTT.

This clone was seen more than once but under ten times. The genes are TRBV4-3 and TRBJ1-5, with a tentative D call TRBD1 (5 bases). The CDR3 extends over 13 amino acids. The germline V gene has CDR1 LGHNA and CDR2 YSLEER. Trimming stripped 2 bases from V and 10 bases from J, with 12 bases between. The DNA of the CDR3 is TGCGCCAGCAGCCAAATCACAGGACAACCCCAGCATTTT. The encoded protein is CASSQITGQPQHF.

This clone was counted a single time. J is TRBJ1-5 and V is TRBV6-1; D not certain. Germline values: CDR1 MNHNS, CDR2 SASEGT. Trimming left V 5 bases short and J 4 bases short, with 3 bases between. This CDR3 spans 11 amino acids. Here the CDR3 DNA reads TGTGCCAGCAGTTTAAATCAGCCCCAGCATTTT. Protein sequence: CASSLNQPQHF.

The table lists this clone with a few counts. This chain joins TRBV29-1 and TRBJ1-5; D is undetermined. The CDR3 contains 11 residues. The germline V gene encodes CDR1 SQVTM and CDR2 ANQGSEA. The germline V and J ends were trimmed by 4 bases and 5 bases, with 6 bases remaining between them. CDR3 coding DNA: TGCAGCGTTGGTCTGGATCAGCCCCAGCATTTT. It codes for CSVGLDQPQHF.